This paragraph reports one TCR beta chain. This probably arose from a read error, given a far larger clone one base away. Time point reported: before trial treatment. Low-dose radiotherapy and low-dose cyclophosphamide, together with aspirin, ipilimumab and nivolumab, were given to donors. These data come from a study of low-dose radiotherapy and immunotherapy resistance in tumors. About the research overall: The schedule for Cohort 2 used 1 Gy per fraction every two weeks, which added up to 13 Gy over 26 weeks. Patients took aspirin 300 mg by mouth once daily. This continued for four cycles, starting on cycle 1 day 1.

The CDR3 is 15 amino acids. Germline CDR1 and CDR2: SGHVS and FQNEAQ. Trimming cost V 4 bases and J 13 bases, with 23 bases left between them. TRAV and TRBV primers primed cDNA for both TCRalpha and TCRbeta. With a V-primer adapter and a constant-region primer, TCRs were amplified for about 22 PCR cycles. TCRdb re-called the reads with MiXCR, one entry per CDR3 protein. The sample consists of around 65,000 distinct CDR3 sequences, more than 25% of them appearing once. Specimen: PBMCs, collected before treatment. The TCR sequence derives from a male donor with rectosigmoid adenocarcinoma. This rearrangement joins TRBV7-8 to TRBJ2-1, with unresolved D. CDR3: CASSSPSDLQETQFF. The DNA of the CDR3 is TGTGCCAGCAGCTCGCCGTCTGATTTACAAGAGACCCAGTTCTTC.